Listed below are T cell receptor beta chains from one sample, sequenced in a study of CD8+ T cells in alopecia areata. Clones were sequenced by immunoSEQ multiplex PCR, and TCRdb holds only the in-frame ones, with some missing. The sample lists 110,000 to 150,000 clones; nearly 55% were seen once. Sequences were derived from CD8+ T cells sorted from blood, sampled at week 4, from a patient treated with tofacitinib. Receptor source: a human donor with alopecia areata. The CDR3 runs from the conserved cysteine through the conserved F or W. Fields, in order: V gene, D gene, J gene, clone size, CDR3 DNA, CDR3 protein. A D gene is named only where the DNA matches it firmly. Clone sizes are given selectively: once, few, many, or a class where the clone is expanded.

v_call: TRBV5-1
d_call: NA
j_call: TRBJ2-3
clone_size: NA
cdr3_nt: TGCGCCAGCAGCTTGGCCGTGGCGCATAGCACAGATACGCAGTATTTT
cdr3_aa: CASSLAVAHSTDTQYF

v_call: TRBV9
d_call: NA
j_call: TRBJ2-5
clone_size: NA
cdr3_nt: TGTGCCAGCAGCGTAGGGGGCAGCCCTGGGGAGACCCAGTACTTC
cdr3_aa: CASSVGGSPGETQYF

v_call: TRBV27
d_call: NA
j_call: TRBJ2-7
clone_size: NA
cdr3_nt: TGTGCCAGCAGTTTCATTTCGGGTGGGGGTTCCTACGAGCAGTACTTC
cdr3_aa: CASSFISGGGSYEQYF

v_call: TRBV7-9
d_call: NA
j_call: TRBJ2-5
clone_size: NA
cdr3_nt: TGTGCCAGCAGCTTAGCGTTGAGGGAAGAGACCCAGTACTTC
cdr3_aa: CASSLALREETQYF

v_call: TRBV5-6
d_call: NA
j_call: TRBJ2-7
clone_size: few
cdr3_nt: TGTGCCAGCAGCTTCGAACCGGCGATATACGAGCAGTACTTC
cdr3_aa: CASSFEPAIYEQYF

v_call: TRBV27
d_call: NA
j_call: TRBJ2-5
clone_size: NA
cdr3_nt: TGTGCCAGCAGTATTACAGACAGGCAAGAGACCCAGTACTTC
cdr3_aa: CASSITDRQETQYF

v_call: TRBV12-5
d_call: NA
j_call: TRBJ2-7
clone_size: NA
cdr3_nt: TGTGCTAGTGGTTTGACCGTTTACGAGCAGTACTTC
cdr3_aa: CASGLTVYEQYF

v_call: TRBV11-2
d_call: NA
j_call: TRBJ2-2
clone_size: few
cdr3_nt: TGTGCCAGCAGTTGGACAGAGAACACCGGGGAGCTGTTTTTT
cdr3_aa: CASSWTENTGELFF

v_call: TRBV10-3
d_call: TRBD1
j_call: TRBJ2-2
clone_size: few
cdr3_nt: TGTGCCATCAGTGAAAGGGACAGGTTTTCGAACACCGGGGAGCTGTTTTTT
cdr3_aa: CAISERDRFSNTGELFF

v_call: TRBV21-1
d_call: NA
j_call: TRBJ1-2
clone_size: NA
cdr3_nt: TGTGCCAGCAGCAAAGGGAGAGGGACCTATGATGGCTACACCTTC
cdr3_aa: CASSKGRGTYDGYTF

v_call: TRBV5-1
d_call: NA
j_call: TRBJ2-1
clone_size: once
cdr3_nt: TGCGCCAGCAGCTTGGGTCGGGGGAATGAGCAGTTCTTC
cdr3_aa: CASSLGRGNEQFF

v_call: TRBV13
d_call: NA
j_call: TRBJ2-7
clone_size: NA
cdr3_nt: TGTGCCAGCAGCCCCCAGGGGGGAAGTGAGCAGTACTTC
cdr3_aa: CASSPQGGSEQYF

v_call: TRBV14
d_call: NA
j_call: TRBJ1-4
clone_size: NA
cdr3_nt: TGTGCCAGCAGCCAAGATTTCTGGGGTCCCAGCGAAAAACTGTTTTTT
cdr3_aa: CASSQDFWGPSEKLFF

v_call: TRBV7-2
d_call: NA
j_call: TRBJ2-5
clone_size: NA
cdr3_nt: TGTGCCAGCAGCTTCAACGGGCGGGAAGAGACCCAGTACTTC
cdr3_aa: CASSFNGREETQYF

v_call: TRBV27
d_call: NA
j_call: TRBJ2-3
clone_size: NA
cdr3_nt: TGTGCCAGCACCGGATTCACAGATACGCAGTATTTT
cdr3_aa: CASTGFTDTQYF

v_call: TRBV7-6
d_call: NA
j_call: TRBJ2-2
clone_size: NA
cdr3_nt: TGTGCCAGCAGCTGGTCAGTAGAGCCCACCGGGGAGCTGTTTTTT
cdr3_aa: CASSWSVEPTGELFF

v_call: TRBV27
d_call: NA
j_call: TRBJ1-6
clone_size: NA
cdr3_nt: TGTGCCAGCAGTTTATCCCCGGGGGCCTTTAATTCACCCCTCCACTTT
cdr3_aa: CASSLSPGAFNSPLHF

v_call: TRBV6-5
d_call: NA
j_call: TRBJ2-6
clone_size: few
cdr3_nt: TGTGCCAGCAGTCCGGAGGGCGCTGGGGCCAACGTCCTGACTTTC
cdr3_aa: CASSPEGAGANVLTF

v_call: TRBV7-2
d_call: NA
j_call: TRBJ2-3
clone_size: NA
cdr3_nt: TGTGCCAGCAGCTTAGTGGCGATGAGCGGGGATACGCAGTATTTT
cdr3_aa: CASSLVAMSGDTQYF

v_call: TRBV7-8
d_call: NA
j_call: TRBJ1-5
clone_size: few
cdr3_nt: TGTGCCAGCAGCTTAGGGGAGGGGCTTCAGCACGGTCAGCCCCAGCATTTT
cdr3_aa: CASSLGEGLQHGQPQHF

v_call: TRBV21-1
d_call: NA
j_call: TRBJ2-1
clone_size: few
cdr3_nt: TGTGCCAGCAGCAAAGTTAAGACAGGGGCGACGCGCAATGAGCAGTTCTTC
cdr3_aa: CASSKVKTGATRNEQFF

v_call: TRBV6-5
d_call: NA
j_call: TRBJ2-5
clone_size: few
cdr3_nt: TGTGCCAGCAGTCCCGGGCGCAGGGGAGAGACCCAGTACTTC
cdr3_aa: CASSPGRRGETQYF

v_call: TRBV27
d_call: NA
j_call: TRBJ2-3
clone_size: NA
cdr3_nt: TGTGCCAGCAGCCCACCTGCTAGGGGGTCAGATACGCAGTATTTT
cdr3_aa: CASSPPARGSDTQYF

v_call: TRBV19
d_call: NA
j_call: TRBJ1-5
clone_size: NA
cdr3_nt: TGTGCCAGTACCGACAGGCTGAATCAGCCCCAGCATTTT
cdr3_aa: CASTDRLNQPQHF

v_call: TRBV9
d_call: TRBD2
j_call: TRBJ2-1
clone_size: NA
cdr3_nt: TGTGCCAGCAGCGAGCCGACTAGCGGGGGGGTCTACAATGAGCAGTTCTTC
cdr3_aa: CASSEPTSGGVYNEQFF

v_call: TRBV29-1
d_call: NA
j_call: TRBJ1-2
clone_size: NA
cdr3_nt: TGCAGCGTTGAAAAAGGAGGGGAGAACTATGGCTACACCTTC
cdr3_aa: CSVEKGGENYGYTF

v_call: TRBV6-5
d_call: NA
j_call: TRBJ1-5
clone_size: NA
cdr3_nt: TGTGCCAGCAAAGGAGTAGGGGCTGGGCAGCCCCAGCATTTT
cdr3_aa: CASKGVGAGQPQHF

v_call: TRBV29-1
d_call: NA
j_call: TRBJ2-2
clone_size: NA
cdr3_nt: TGCAGCGTGGGGTTTGGGGGGACGAACACCGGGGAGCTGTTTTTT
cdr3_aa: CSVGFGGTNTGELFF

v_call: TRBV4-2
d_call: NA
j_call: TRBJ2-2
clone_size: few
cdr3_nt: TGTGCCAGCAGCCCCACCGACAGCGCGAACACCGGGGAGCTGTTTTTT
cdr3_aa: CASSPTDSANTGELFF